A single sample is the source of the 19 T cell receptor beta chains below, sequenced in a study of OX40 agonist ivuxolimab in advanced cancers. TCRdb's copy holds only in-frame clones and misses some; the assay was immunoSEQ multiplex PCR. This sample carries roughly 17,000 clones, approximately 77% of them seen once, and the ten largest clones take 9.5% to 15%. The specimen was CD4+ or CD8+ T cells sorted from blood, collected in a trial of the OX40 agonist ivuxolimab. These receptors came from an adult with an advanced solid tumor such as melanoma, head and neck, liver or kidney cancer.

The chain carries TRBV7-6 and TRBJ1-5; possible D gene TRBD1, 6 bases. The CDR3 runs 21 residues. Trimming shortened V by 2 bases and J by 2 bases, and 28 bases separated the two germline ends. The germline CDR1 and CDR2 sequences are SGHVS and FNYEAQ. In nucleotides, the CDR3 is TGTGCCAGCAGCTTAAGGCCCAAACTGCCTGGGGGGGCTGTTGGCAATCAGCCCCAGCATTTT. It encodes CASSLRPKLPGGAVGNQPQHF.

By proportion, this clone is medium-sized. This sequence joins TRBV7-9 and TRBJ2-7; 7 bases are shared with TRBD1. V lost 5 bases and J lost 5; bases outside the gene matches: 6. Germline CDR1 reads SEHNR; CDR2 reads FQNEAQ (reference sequence). This CDR3 spans 13 amino acids. CDR3 nucleotides: TGTGCCAGCAGCCACCGGGACAGCAACGAGCAGTACTTC. The encoded protein is CASSHRDSNEQYF. Combining the CDR3 with reference TRBV7-9 and TRBJ2-7 gives the whole variable domain DTGVSQNPRHKITKRGQNVTFRCDPISEHNRLYWYRQTLGQGPEFLTYFQNEAQLEKSRLLSDRFSAERPKGSFSTLEIQRTEQGDSAMYLCASSHRDSNEQYFGPGTRLTVT.

This chain links TRBV7-9 with TRBJ2-7, with D maybe TRBD1 (5 bases). V dropped 10 bases and J dropped 0 bases, with 13 bases sitting between them. This CDR3 has 13 residues. Germline CDR1 is SEHNR and CDR2 is FQNEAQ (reference sequence). The CDR3 coding sequence is TGTGCCACCAAAGACAGTACCTCCTACGAGCAGTACTTC. Protein: CATKDSTSYEQYF. The variable domain in full, with the rest retrieved from reference TRBV7-9 and TRBJ2-7, is DTGVSQNPRHKITKRGQNVTFRCDPISEHNRLYWYRQTLGQGPEFLTYFQNEAQLEKSRLLSDRFSAERPKGSFSTLEIQRTEQGDSAMYLCATKDSTSYEQYFGPGTRLTVT.

This chain's CDR3 is CASSLQGASYEQYF. CDR3 DNA sequence: TGTGCCAGTAGTCTACAGGGTGCATCCTACGAGCAGTACTTC. V and J are TRBV19 and TRBJ2-7; D perhaps matches TRBD1 (6 bases). Looked up from germline, CDR1 is LNHDA and CDR2 is SQIVND (reference sequence). The CDR3 runs 14 residues. V shed 5 bases and J shed 1 base, with 12 bases lying between them.

V usage is TRBV11-2 and J usage is TRBJ1-6; possibly TRBD1 for D (6 bases). The germline V gene encodes CDR1 SGHAT and CDR2 FQNNGV. Trimming stripped 3 bases from V and 11 bases from J, with 11 bases between. The CDR3 is 13 residues long. This CDR3 is CASSLGDNPPLHF. The CDR3 nucleotides are TGTGCCAGCAGCTTGGGGGACAACCCACCCCTCCACTTT. Drawing the rest from reference TRBV11-2 and TRBJ1-6, the complete variable domain is EAGVAQSPRYKIIEKRQSVAFWCNPISGHATLYWYQQILGQGPKLLIQFQNNGVVDDSQLPKDRFSAERLKGVDSTLKIQPAKLEDSAVYLCASSLGDNPPLHFGNGTRLTVT.

The genes are TRBV4-3 and TRBJ1-5; 8 bases fit TRBD1. Germline V gene lookup returns CDR1 LGHNA and CDR2 YSLEER. V shed 0 bases and J 5 bases; nucleotides not matched to a gene: 6. The CDR3 totals 16 residues. The CDR3 DNA is TGCGCCAGCAGCCAAGATTGGGCAGGGGGCGATCAGCCCCAGCATTTT. This encodes CASSQDWAGGDQPQHF.

The rearrangement uses TRBV5-7 and TRBJ1-6; D is ambiguous. TRBV5-7 is placed among ORFs of uncertain function. This CDR3 spans 15 amino acids. The V and J ends lost 1 base and 0 bases respectively, with 5 bases between them. The CDR3 loop is CASSLKVSYNSPLHF. The CDR3 coding sequence is TGTGCCAGCAGCTTGAAGGTCTCCTATAATTCACCCCTCCACTTT.

This clone was detected once. The chain's CDR3 is CASIPGGRINSPLHF. CDR3 bases: TGTGCCAGCATCCCAGGGGGTCGAATTAATTCACCCCTCCACTTT. J is TRBJ1-6 and V is TRBV6-6; 7 bases match TRBD1. After removal of 7 bases from V and 6 bases from J, the junction contained 9 bases not matched to a gene. The germline gives CDR1 MNHNY, CDR2 SVGAGI (reference sequence). This CDR3 is built from 15 residues.

The chain recombines TRBV4-3 with TRBJ1-4; D call uncertain. Trimming pared 1 base from V and 6 bases from J, leaving 12 bases between. The CDR3 is 15 residues long. CDR1 and CDR2 (germline): LGHNA, YSLEER. CDR3 DNA sequence: TGCGCCAGCAGCCAAGGGGCCACGGGTTATGAAAAACTGTTTTTT. Amino acid sequence: CASSQGATGYEKLFF.

The rearrangement joins TRBV4-3 to TRBJ1-2; 7 bases line up with TRBD1. This CDR3 is 15 amino acids long. Germline V gives CDR1 LGHNA, CDR2 YSLEER. V shed 0 bases and J 2 bases; nucleotides not matched to a gene: 3. The CDR3 is CASSQDEGANYGYTF. The CDR3 region has the DNA TGCGCCAGCAGCCAAGATGAGGGGGCCAACTATGGCTACACCTTC.

The V call is TRBV19, the J call TRBJ2-5, with TRBD1 identical over 9 bases. The ends lost 5 bases at V and 4 bases at J; junction bases unmatched: 8. Germline values: CDR1 LNHDA, CDR2 SQIVND (reference sequence). The CDR3 sequence is 15 residues long. The CDR3 bases are TGTGCCAGTAGTGATCTAGGACAGGGGCCAGAGACCCAGTACTTC. Residues: CASSDLGQGPETQYF.

CDR3 nucleotide sequence: TGCGCCAGCAGCCTCCGAAGCTCCTACAATGAGCAGTTCTTC. This codes for CASSLRSSYNEQFF. The V gene is TRBV4-1, the J gene TRBJ2-1; D is ambiguous. CDR3 length equals 14 residues. The germline CDR1 and CDR2 sequences are MGHRA and YSYEKL. Deletions cut 4 bases from V and 0 bases from J, with 7 bases between.

This sequence joins TRBV9 and TRBJ2-2; D gene unclear. V lost 1 base, J lost 4 bases, and 11 bases lay in between. CDR3 length equals 15 residues. Per the germline V gene, CDR1 is SGDLS and CDR2 is YYNGEE. The CDR3 region has the DNA TGTGCCAGCAGCGTATTCTCCGGTAGCACCGGGGAGCTGTTTTTT. The encoded protein is CASSVFSGSTGELFF. Based on the CDR3 plus reference TRBV9 and TRBJ2-2, the full variable domain is DSGVTQTPKHLITATGQRVTLRCSPRSGDLSVYWYQQSLDQGLQFLIQYYNGEERAKGNILERFSAQQFPDLHSELNLSSLELGDSALYFCASSVFSGSTGELFFGEGSRLTVL.

The rearrangement uses TRBV5-5 and TRBJ1-3; no reliable D call. Looked up from germline, CDR1 is SGHKS and CDR2 is YYEKEE (reference sequence). With 5 bases removed from V and 0 bases from J, the gap between germline ends came to 12 bases. This CDR3 spans 15 amino acids. The CDR3 is CASRTRESSGNTIYF. Written as DNA, the CDR3 is TGTGCCAGCAGAACTAGGGAAAGCTCTGGAAACACCATATATTTT. The full variable domain, completed using reference TRBV5-5 and TRBJ1-3, is DAGVTQSPTHLIKTRGQQVTLRCSPISGHKSVSWYQQVLGQGPQFIFQYYEKEERGRGNFPDRFSARQFPNYSSELNVNALLLGDSALYLCASRTRESSGNTIYFGEGSWLTVV.

The chain uses TRBV6-1 and TRBJ2-7, with 9 bases that match TRBD2. The germline gives CDR1 MNHNS, CDR2 SASEGT. J was trimmed by 7 bases and V by 7 bases; bases with no gene match: 14. The CDR3 totals 15 residues. The CDR3 region is CASIYPSGAWGEQYF. In nucleotides, the CDR3 is TGTGCCAGCATTTATCCTAGCGGGGCTTGGGGGGAGCAGTACTTC.

The chain joins TRBV25-1 to TRBJ1-1; D gene uncertain. The CDR3 covers 13 residues. V was cut by 3 bases and J by 3 bases, with 8 bases left in between. Germline values: CDR1 MGHDK, CDR2 SYGVNS. CDR3 nucleotide sequence: TGTGCCAGCAGTGATCTAGGGTACACTGAAGCTTTCTTT. It is translated as CASSDLGYTEAFF.

This clone is labeled as medium-sized. The chain is built from TRBV9 and TRBJ1-2; a possible D gene is TRBD1 (6 bases). Trimming removed 4 bases from V and 5 bases from J, with 15 bases in between. Per the germline V gene, CDR1 is SGDLS and CDR2 is YYNGEE. This CDR3 is built from 14 residues. CDR3 sequence (DNA): TGTGCCAGCAGCCCAGTAGGGGACACGTATGGCTACACCTTC. Amino acid sequence: CASSPVGDTYGYTF.

On this clone: An end of the junction differs from the germline gene, which may be a read error. Other nucleotide sequences in the sample specify the same CDR3. This chain uses TRBV2 with TRBJ1-2, with D maybe TRBD1 (6 bases). This CDR3 has 14 residues. Germline V gene data show CDR1 as SNHLY and CDR2 as FYNNEI. CDR3 in DNA: TGCGCCAGCAGTGCTCCGGGACAAGACTATGGCTACACCTTC. Amino acids: CASSAPGQDYGYTF. Filled out from reference TRBV2 and TRBJ1-2, the complete variable domain reads EPEVTQTPSHQVTQMGQEVILRCVPISNHLYFYWYRQILGQKVEFLVSFYNNEISEKSEIFDDQFSVERPDGSNFTLKIRSTKLEDSAMYFCASSAPGQDYGYTFGSGTRLTVV.

This clone was counted a few times. The V and J genes are TRBV13 and TRBJ1-5; D call uncertain. The CDR3 is 13 residues long. The germline V and J ends were trimmed by 2 bases and 6 bases, with 8 bases remaining between them. The germline gives CDR1 PRHDT, CDR2 FYEKMQ (reference sequence). CDR3: CASSLREGQPQHF. The CDR3, as DNA: TGTGCCAGCAGCTTAAGAGAAGGTCAGCCCCAGCATTTT.